This TCR beta chain was retrieved from a study of cytomegalovirus exposure and HLA in healthy donors. Overall study: Out of approximately 170 million T cells, an earlier analysis found 117 million unique TCR beta sequences in total. From donors who were HLA-typed, an early data release held 80 million to 95 million unique TCRs.

Researchers ran the PCR with 60 Vbeta and 13 Jbeta primers. TCRdb's copy holds only in-frame clones and misses some; the assay was immunoSEQ multiplex PCR. Among under 150,000 clones, 76% were seen once, and the ten largest hold approximately 4%. Broader study findings: Per a prior analysis, the majority of TCR beta V segments were productive roughly 87% or roughly 30% of the time.

Germline-derived CDR1 and CDR2 are MDHEN and SYDVKM. The CDR3 runs to 13 residues. The V and J ends lost 9 bases and 5 bases, in that order; junction bases with no gene match: 9. A few counts support this clone. Its target is not known. The sequence came from a man younger than 35 in good health and CMV-seronegative. Sample: PBMCs. The gene calls are TRBV28 and TRBJ1-1; the match to TRBD1 covers 7 bases. CDR3 region: CASRTQGGTEAFF. The CDR3, as DNA: TGTGCCAGTCGGACTCAGGGGGGAACTGAAGCTTTCTTT.